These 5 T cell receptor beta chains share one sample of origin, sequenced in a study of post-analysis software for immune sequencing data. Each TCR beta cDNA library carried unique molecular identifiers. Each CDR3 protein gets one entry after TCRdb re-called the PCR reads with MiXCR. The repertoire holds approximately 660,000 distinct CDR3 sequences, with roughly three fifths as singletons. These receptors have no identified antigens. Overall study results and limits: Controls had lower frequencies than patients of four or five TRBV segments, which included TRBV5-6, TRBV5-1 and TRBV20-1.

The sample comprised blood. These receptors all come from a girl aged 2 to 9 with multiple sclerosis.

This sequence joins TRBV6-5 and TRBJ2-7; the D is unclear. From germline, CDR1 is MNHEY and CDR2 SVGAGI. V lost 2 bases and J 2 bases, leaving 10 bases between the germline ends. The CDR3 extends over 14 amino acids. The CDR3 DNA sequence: TGTGCCAGCAGTTACGTGGGGAAGCCCTACGAGCAGTACTTC. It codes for CASSYVGKPYEQYF.

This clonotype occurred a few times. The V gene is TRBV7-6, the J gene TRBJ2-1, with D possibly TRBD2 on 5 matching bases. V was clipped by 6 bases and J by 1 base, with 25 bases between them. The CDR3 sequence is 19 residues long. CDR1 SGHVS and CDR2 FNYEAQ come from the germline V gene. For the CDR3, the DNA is TGTGCCAGCAGTCCTAGCCTCACTAGTTTTGGTGTATCCTACAATGAGCAGTTCTTC. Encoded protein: CASSPSLTSFGVSYNEQFF.

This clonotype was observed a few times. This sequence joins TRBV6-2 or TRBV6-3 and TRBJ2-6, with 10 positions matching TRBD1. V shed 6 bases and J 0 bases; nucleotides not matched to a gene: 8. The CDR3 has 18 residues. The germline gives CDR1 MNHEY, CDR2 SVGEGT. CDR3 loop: CASRPSGQGFSGANVLTF. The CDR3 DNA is TGTGCCAGCAGACCATCGGGACAGGGGTTCTCTGGGGCCAACGTCCTGACTTTC.

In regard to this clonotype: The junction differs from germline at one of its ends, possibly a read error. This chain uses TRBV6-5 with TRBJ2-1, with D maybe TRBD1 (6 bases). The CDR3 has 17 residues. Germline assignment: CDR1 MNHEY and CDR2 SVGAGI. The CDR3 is CASSYNLPGQLYNEQFF. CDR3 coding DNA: TGTGCTAGCAGTTATAACCTCCCTGGACAGCTCTACAATGAGCAGTTCTTC.

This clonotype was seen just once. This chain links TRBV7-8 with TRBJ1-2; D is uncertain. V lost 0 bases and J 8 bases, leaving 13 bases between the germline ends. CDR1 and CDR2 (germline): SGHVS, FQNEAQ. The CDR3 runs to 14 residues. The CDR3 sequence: CASSLAWEGDGYTF. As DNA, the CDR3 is TGTGCCAGCAGCTTAGCGTGGGAAGGTGACGGCTACACCTTC.